This T cell receptor (beta chain) was captured by sequencing in a study of CD8+CD57+ T cells in acquired aplastic anemia. The use of genomic DNA as template underpinned the TCR beta VDJ and CDR3 profiling. TCRdb reanalysed the reads using MiXCR and keeps one entry per CDR3 protein. The data hold about 70,000 distinct CDR3 sequences, with roughly half observed a single time. V was shortened by 1 base and J by 0 bases, with 7 bases between the two germline ends. CDR3 length equals 15 residues. This clonotype was observed many times. This receptor was taken from a human donor in good health, serving as a control. This sequence joins TRBV12-3 or TRBV12-4 and TRBJ2-1; D is unresolved. Source material: sorted CD4+, CD8+, or CD8+CD57+ T cells (not recorded which) from PBMCs. Here the CDR3 DNA reads TGTGCCAGCAGTTTAGATCAGATCTCCTACAATGAGCAGTTCTTC. Protein sequence: CASSLDQISYNEQFF.